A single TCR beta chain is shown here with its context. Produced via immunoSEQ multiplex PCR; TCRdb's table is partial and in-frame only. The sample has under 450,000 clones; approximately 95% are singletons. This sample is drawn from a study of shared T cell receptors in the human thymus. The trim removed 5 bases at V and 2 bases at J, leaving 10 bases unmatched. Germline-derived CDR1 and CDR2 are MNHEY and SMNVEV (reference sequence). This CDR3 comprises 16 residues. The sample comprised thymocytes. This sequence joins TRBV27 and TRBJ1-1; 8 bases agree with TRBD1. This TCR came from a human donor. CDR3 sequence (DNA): TGTGCCAGCAGTCGAGAACAGGGGGGGGTCAACACTGAAGCTTTCTTT. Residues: CASSREQGGVNTEAFF.